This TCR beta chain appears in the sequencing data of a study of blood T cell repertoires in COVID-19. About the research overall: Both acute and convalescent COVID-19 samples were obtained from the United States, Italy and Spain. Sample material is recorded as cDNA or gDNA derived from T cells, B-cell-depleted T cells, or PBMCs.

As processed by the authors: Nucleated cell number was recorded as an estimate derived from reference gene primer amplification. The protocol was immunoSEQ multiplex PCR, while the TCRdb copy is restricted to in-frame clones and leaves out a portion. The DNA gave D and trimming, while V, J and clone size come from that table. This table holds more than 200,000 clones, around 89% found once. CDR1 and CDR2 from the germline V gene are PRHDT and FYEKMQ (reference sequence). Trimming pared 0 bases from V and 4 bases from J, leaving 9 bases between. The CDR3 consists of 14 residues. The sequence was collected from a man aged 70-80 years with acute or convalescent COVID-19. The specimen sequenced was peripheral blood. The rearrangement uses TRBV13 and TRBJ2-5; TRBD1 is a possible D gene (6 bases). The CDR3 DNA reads TGTGCCAGCAGCTTAGGATTCAGGGGAGAGACCCAGTACTTC. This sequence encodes CASSLGFRGETQYF.